These T cell receptor beta chains were read from a single sample in a study of blood T cell repertoires in COVID-19. Assay: immunoSEQ multiplex PCR; the TCRdb copy retains only in-frame clones and omits some. Found here are about 120,000 clones, 70% to 85% of them singletons; the top ten hold approximately 7.6%. The sample was peripheral blood. All receptors derive from a man between 65 and 85 years old with active or convalescent COVID-19. Both conserved end residues are part of each CDR3. Each record gives: J gene, V gene, D gene, clone size, CDR3 protein, CDR3 DNA. D genes are given only for firm matches. Clone size is not always given. Where it is, it says once, few, many or a class for expanded clones.

TRBJ2-3 | TRBV5-1 | TRBD1 | - | CASSLWARGLSPTSTDTQYF | TGCGCCAGCAGCTTGTGGGCCAGGGGGCTGTCTCCCACTAGCACAGATACGCAGTATTTT
TRBJ1-6 | TRBV6-5 | - | - | CASSPRTDNNSPLHF | TGTGCCAGCAGTCCTAGGACAGACAATAATTCACCCCTCCACTTT
TRBJ1-2 | TRBV2 | - | few | CASSVAAYGYTF | TGTGCCAGCAGTGTGGCTGCTTATGGCTACACCTTC
TRBJ2-2 | TRBV6-1 | TRBD1 | - | CASSSKGQDTGELFF | TGTGCCAGCAGTTCTAAAGGACAGGACACCGGGGAGCTGTTTTTT
TRBJ2-1 | TRBV24-1 | - | - | CATSDLSGDSYNEQFF | TGTGCCACCAGTGATTTGTCGGGAGACTCCTACAATGAGCAGTTCTTC
TRBJ1-5 | TRBV27 | - | once | CASSLEANQPQHF | TGTGCCAGCAGTTTAGAGGCTAATCAGCCCCAGCATTTT
TRBJ2-7 | TRBV12-3/TRBV12-4 | TRBD1 | - | CASSAGGISEQYF | TGTGCCAGCAGTGCAGGGGGTATATCCGAGCAGTACTTC
TRBJ1-6 | TRBV6-5 | TRBD1 | - | CASSYTGVRNSPLHF | TGTGCCAGCAGTTACACAGGGGTTCGCAATTCACCCCTCCACTTT
TRBJ1-2 | TRBV30 | - | - | CAWRNPGRLGYTF | TGTGCCTGGAGAAATCCTGGGCGTCTTGGCTACACCTTC
TRBJ2-7 | TRBV3-1/TRBV3-2 | TRBD2 | - | CASSQPTTSGSFYEQYF | TGTGCCAGCAGCCAACCCACAACTAGCGGGAGTTTCTACGAGCAGTACTTC
TRBJ1-2 | TRBV15 | - | - | CATSLPGEGSYGYTF | TGTGCCACCAGCTTACCCGGGGAGGGGTCCTATGGCTACACCTTC
TRBJ2-7 | TRBV6-5 | TRBD2 | - | CASSYSSGGSYEQYF | TGTGCCAGCAGTTACTCTAGCGGGGGCTCCTACGAGCAGTACTTC
TRBJ2-3 | TRBV7-9 | TRBD2 | - | CASSLRGSGSADTQYF | TGTGCCAGCAGCTTACGGGGTAGCGGGAGTGCGGATACGCAGTATTTT
TRBJ2-6 | TRBV7-2 | - | - | CASSQGVGANVLTF | TGTGCCAGCAGTCAAGGGGTCGGGGCCAACGTCCTGACTTTC
TRBJ1-4 | TRBV27 | - | - | CASSLREGEKLFF | TGTGCCAGCAGTTTACGGGAGGGGGAAAAACTGTTTTTT
TRBJ2-1 | TRBV7-2 | - | once | CASSLLPGYNEQFF | TGTGCCAGCAGCTTATTACCAGGCTACAATGAGCAGTTCTTC
TRBJ1-3 | TRBV13 | - | few | CASSLGSSGNTIYF | TGTGCCAGCAGCTTAGGGAGCTCTGGAAACACCATATATTTT
TRBJ2-2 | TRBV3-1/TRBV3-2 | TRBD2 | - | CASTLGAGAGELFF | TGTGCCAGCACCCTAGGAGCGGGAGCCGGGGAGCTGTTTTTT
TRBJ2-5 | TRBV5-1 | - | - | CASSPSVAKETQYF | TGCGCCAGCAGCCCCTCGGTTGCTAAAGAGACCCAGTACTTC
TRBJ1-6 | TRBV2 | TRBD1 | - | CASSRGNRGNSPLHF | TGTGCCAGCAGCAGGGGAAACAGGGGGAATTCACCCCTCCACTTT
TRBJ2-1 | TRBV7-2 | TRBD2 | - | CASSDSGRVGEQFF | TGTGCCAGCAGCGATAGCGGGAGGGTTGGAGAGCAGTTCTTC
TRBJ1-4 | TRBV5-1 | TRBD1 | few | CASSLGDRGNEKLFF | TGCGCCAGCAGCTTGGGGGACAGGGGGAATGAAAAACTGTTTTTT
TRBJ1-1 | TRBV7-9 | - | - | CASSWSDGNTEAFF | TGTGCCAGCAGCTGGAGCGACGGAAACACTGAAGCTTTCTTT
TRBJ2-7 | TRBV6-1 | - | - | CASSEPQGTAKKQYF | TGTGCCAGCAGTGAACCTCAGGGGACGGCAAAGAAGCAGTACTTC
TRBJ2-1 | TRBV20-1 | TRBD2 | - | CSASGGGAPRLNEQFF | TGCAGTGCTAGTGGCGGGGGGGCACCGAGGCTCAATGAGCAGTTCTTC
TRBJ1-2 | TRBV20-1 | - | once | CSATTLGATF | TGCAGTGCTACAACCCTGGGGGCTACCTTC
TRBJ2-7 | TRBV3-1/TRBV3-2 | - | few | CASSQDGPYEQYF | TGTGCCAGCAGCCAAGATGGGCCCTACGAGCAGTACTTC
TRBJ2-7 | TRBV6-2/TRBV6-3 | TRBD2 | - | CASSSSSGGNSYEQYF | TGTGCCAGCAGTAGCAGTAGCGGGGGCAACTCCTACGAGCAGTACTTC
TRBJ2-5 | TRBV7-7 | - | - | CASSLAAGSSQETQYF | TGTGCTAGCAGCTTAGCGGCCGGTAGCTCTCAAGAGACCCAGTACTTC
TRBJ1-4 | TRBV7-9 | - | - | CASSVDSSTNEKLFF | TGTGCCAGCAGCGTCGACAGCTCAACTAATGAAAAACTGTTTTTT
TRBJ1-6 | TRBV11-3 | - | - | CASSLSHADSPLHF | TGTGCCAGCAGCTTATCACATGCGGATTCACCCCTCCACTTT
TRBJ2-7 | TRBV14 | TRBD2 | - | CASSRVGREIEQYF | TGTGCCAGCAGCCGTGTGGGGCGGGAGATCGAGCAGTACTTC
TRBJ2-5 | TRBV4-1 | TRBD1 | - | CASSLGTGEETQYF | TGCGCCAGCAGCCTCGGGACAGGGGAAGAGACCCAGTACTTC
TRBJ2-3 | TRBV19 | TRBD2 | once | CASSSTSSTDTQYF | TGTGCCAGTAGTTCGACTAGCAGCACAGATACGCAGTATTTT
TRBJ2-5 | TRBV7-8 | - | - | CASSGRRSETQYF | TGTGCCAGCAGCGGTAGACGTAGCGAGACCCAGTACTTC
TRBJ2-6 | TRBV5-4 | - | - | CAMLRETGANVLTF | TGTGCCATGTTAAGGGAGACTGGGGCCAACGTCCTGACTTTC
TRBJ2-1 | TRBV10-3 | TRBD2 | - | CAIMGGLAGGVNEQFF | TGTGCCATCATGGGGGGACTAGCGGGAGGTGTAAATGAGCAGTTCTTC
TRBJ2-3 | TRBV11-3 | - | many | CASSLDLGQLTSTDTQYF | TGTGCCAGCAGCTTAGATCTTGGACAGTTAACTAGCACAGATACGCAGTATTTT
TRBJ1-3 | TRBV11-3 | - | - | CASSLELGPISGNTIYF | TGTGCCAGCAGCTTAGAGTTGGGGCCGATCTCTGGAAACACCATATATTTT
TRBJ2-3 | TRBV9 | - | - | CASSVVVDTQYF | TGTGCCAGCAGCGTAGTAGTAGATACGCAGTATTTT
TRBJ2-7 | TRBV4-1 | - | - | CASSPQQGLSYEQYF | TGCGCCAGCAGCCCCCAACAGGGTCTCTCCTACGAGCAGTACTTC
TRBJ2-2 | TRBV28 | TRBD2 | - | CATAPTSGLSTGELFF | TGTGCCACCGCCCCCACTAGCGGGTTGTCAACCGGGGAGCTGTTTTTT
TRBJ1-2 | TRBV5-1 | - | - | CASRSDSGLYGYTF | TGCGCCAGCAGATCGGACAGCGGCCTGTATGGCTACACCTTC
TRBJ2-3 | TRBV5-6 | TRBD2 | - | CASSLGLAGASDTQYF | TGTGCCAGCAGCTTGGGTTTAGCGGGAGCTTCAGATACGCAGTATTTT
TRBJ1-1 | TRBV19 | - | - | CASSSPGTVNTEAFF | TGTGCCAGTAGTAGTCCCGGGACTGTTAACACTGAAGCTTTCTTT
TRBJ2-5 | TRBV3-1/TRBV3-2 | TRBD1 | - | CASSQPGQGPQYF | TGTGCCAGCAGCCAACCGGGACAGGGTCCCCAGTACTTC
TRBJ2-1 | TRBV5-1 | - | - | CASSPDITDYNEQFF | TGCGCCAGCAGCCCGGACATTACAGACTACAATGAGCAGTTCTTC
TRBJ1-4 | TRBV7-2 | - | - | CASTPSRAGTNEKLFF | TGTGCCAGCACCCCTTCGCGGGCGGGCACTAATGAAAAACTGTTTTTT
TRBJ1-3 | TRBV6-4 | - | once | CASSPRESGNTIYF | TGTGCCAGCAGTCCACGGGAGTCTGGAAACACCATATATTTT
TRBJ2-1 | TRBV7-3 | - | - | CASSLSVYNEQFF | TGTGCCAGCAGCTTATCAGTGTACAATGAGCAGTTCTTC
TRBJ1-4 | TRBV29-1 | TRBD1 | - | CSVGGQGTEKLFF | TGCAGCGTCGGAGGACAGGGAACTGAAAAACTGTTTTTT
TRBJ2-7 | TRBV5-4 | TRBD2 | - | CASSAGTKAEQYF | TGTGCCAGCAGCGCCGGGACTAAGGCCGAGCAGTACTTC
TRBJ2-2 | TRBV11-3 | TRBD1 | few | CASSLSFYLRGQSTGELFF | TGTGCCAGCAGCTTAAGTTTTTATTTGAGGGGGCAGAGCACCGGGGAGCTGTTTTTT
TRBJ2-3 | TRBV7-9 | TRBD1 | few | CASSLGDRGYTDTQYF | TGTGCCAGCAGCTTAGGAGACAGGGGATACACAGATACGCAGTATTTT
TRBJ1-1 | TRBV7-9 | - | - | CASSLTQGTVSNTEAFF | TGTGCCAGCAGCTTAACCCAGGGTACAGTGAGCAACACTGAAGCTTTCTTT
TRBJ1-1 | TRBV29-1 | - | - | CSAQARGNTEAFF | TGCAGCGCCCAGGCCAGGGGGAACACTGAAGCTTTCTTT